This T cell receptor beta chain was recorded in a study of CD8 T cells in ankylosing spondylitis. Study findings and constraints: A CD8+ phenotype characterized the disease-linked clones, which were relatively rare in peripheral blood. Matched ankylosing spondylitis synovial fluid reportedly contained a significantly enriched population of disease-linked clones. Among TCR beta sequences, a motif of roughly 8 highly homologous variants appeared characteristic of ankylosing spondylitis blood. Past studies reported some motif variants in reactive arthritis synovial fluid and blood.

About this clonotype: Its antigen is not known.

CDR1 is SGHRS, CDR2 YFSETQ, per germline. CDR3 size: 14 residues. V was cut by 5 bases and J by 4 bases, with 14 bases left in between. The authors made TCR beta libraries by quantitative 5'-RACE with molecular barcodes. MiXCR was run by TCRdb on the 5' RACE reads, yielding one entry per CDR3 protein. The data contain more than 400,000 distinct CDR3 sequences, approximately 5.3% of them singletons. Source material: blood, either unsorted or a sorted T cell fraction (not recorded which). This clonotype originated in a male donor with ankylosing spondylitis. V is TRBV5-1 and J is TRBJ2-3; perhaps TRBD1 as D (6 bases). The CDR3 DNA follows: TGCGCCAGCAGAGAGGGCAGGGGATCAGATACGCAGTATTTT. Protein: CASREGRGSDTQYF.